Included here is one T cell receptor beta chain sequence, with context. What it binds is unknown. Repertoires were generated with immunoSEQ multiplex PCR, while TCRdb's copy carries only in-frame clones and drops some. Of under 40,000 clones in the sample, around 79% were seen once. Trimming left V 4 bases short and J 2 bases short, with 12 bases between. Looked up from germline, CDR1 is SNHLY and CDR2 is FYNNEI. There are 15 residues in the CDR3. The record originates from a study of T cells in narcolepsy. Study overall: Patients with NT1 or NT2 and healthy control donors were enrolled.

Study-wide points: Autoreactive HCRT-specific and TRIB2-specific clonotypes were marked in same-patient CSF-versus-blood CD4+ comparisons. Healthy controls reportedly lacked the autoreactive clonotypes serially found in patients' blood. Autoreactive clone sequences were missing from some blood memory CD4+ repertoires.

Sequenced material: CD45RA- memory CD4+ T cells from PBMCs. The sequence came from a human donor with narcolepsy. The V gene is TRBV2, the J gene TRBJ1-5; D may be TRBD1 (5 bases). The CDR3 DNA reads TGTGCCAGCAGTGGGGGGGAATGGGGCAATCAGCCCCAGCATTTT. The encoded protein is CASSGGEWGNQPQHF. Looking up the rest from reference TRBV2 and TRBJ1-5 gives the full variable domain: EPEVTQTPSHQVTQMGQEVILRCVPISNHLYFYWYRQILGQKVEFLVSFYNNEISEKSEIFDDQFSVERPDGSNFTLKIRSTKLEDSAMYFCASSGGEWGNQPQHFGDGTRLSIL.